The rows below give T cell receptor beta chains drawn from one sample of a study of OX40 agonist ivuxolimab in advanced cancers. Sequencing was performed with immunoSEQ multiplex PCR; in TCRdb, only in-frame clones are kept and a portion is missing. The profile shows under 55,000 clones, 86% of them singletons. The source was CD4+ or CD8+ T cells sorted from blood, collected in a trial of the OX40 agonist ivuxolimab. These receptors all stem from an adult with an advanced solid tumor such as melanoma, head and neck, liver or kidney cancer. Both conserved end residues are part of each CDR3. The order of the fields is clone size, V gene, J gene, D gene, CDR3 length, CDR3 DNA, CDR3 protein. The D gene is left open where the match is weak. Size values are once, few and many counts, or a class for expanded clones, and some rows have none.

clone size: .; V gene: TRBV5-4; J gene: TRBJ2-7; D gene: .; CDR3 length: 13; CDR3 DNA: TGTGCCAGCAGCCTATCTTTGGGACATGAGCAGTACTTC; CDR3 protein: CASSLSLGHEQYF
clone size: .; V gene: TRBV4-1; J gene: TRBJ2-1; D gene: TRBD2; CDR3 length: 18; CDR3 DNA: TGCGCCAGCAGCCCGCTTCCCGGACTAGCGGGGGGGAGGGATGAGCAGTTCTTC; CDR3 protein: CASSPLPGLAGGRDEQFF
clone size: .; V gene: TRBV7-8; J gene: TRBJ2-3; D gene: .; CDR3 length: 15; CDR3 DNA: TGTGCCAGCAGCTTTGGGCAGGGGGAGGTAGATACGCAGTATTTT; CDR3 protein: CASSFGQGEVDTQYF
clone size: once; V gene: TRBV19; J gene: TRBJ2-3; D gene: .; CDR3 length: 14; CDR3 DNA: TGTGCCAGTACAAGAGGGCAGACCACAGATACGCAGTATTTT; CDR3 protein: CASTRGQTTDTQYF
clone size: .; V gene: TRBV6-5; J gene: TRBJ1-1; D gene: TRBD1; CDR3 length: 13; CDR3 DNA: TGTGCCAGCACCAGGACAGGGCGGACTGAAGCTTTCTTT; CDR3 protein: CASTRTGRTEAFF
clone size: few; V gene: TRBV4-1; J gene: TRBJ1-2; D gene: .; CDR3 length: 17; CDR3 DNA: TGCGCCAGCAGCCTTGCGGCCCCCAGGGGCCAAGGCTATGGCTACACCTTC; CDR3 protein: CASSLAAPRGQGYGYTF
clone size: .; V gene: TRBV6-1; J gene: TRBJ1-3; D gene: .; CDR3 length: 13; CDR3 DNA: TGTGCCAGCAGTGAAAGCTCTGGAAACACCATATATTTT; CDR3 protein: CASSESSGNTIYF
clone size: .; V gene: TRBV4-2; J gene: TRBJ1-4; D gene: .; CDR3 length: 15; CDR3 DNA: TGTGCCAGCAGCCCGGGTGGGACAACTAATGAAAAACTGTTTTTT; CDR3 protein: CASSPGGTTNEKLFF
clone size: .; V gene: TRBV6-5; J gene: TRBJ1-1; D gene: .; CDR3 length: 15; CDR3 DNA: TGTGCCAGCAATCCTAACAGTCCCATGAACACTGAAGCTTTCTTT; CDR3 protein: CASNPNSPMNTEAFF
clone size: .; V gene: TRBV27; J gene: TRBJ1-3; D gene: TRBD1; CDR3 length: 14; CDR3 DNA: TGTGCCACCAGACAGGGGAGCACTGGAAACACCATATATTTT; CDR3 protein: CATRQGSTGNTIYF
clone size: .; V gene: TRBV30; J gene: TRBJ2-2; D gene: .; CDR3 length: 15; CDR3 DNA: TGTGCCTGGAGTCCGGGCAGGGTGGTCACCGGGGAGCTGTTTTTT; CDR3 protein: CAWSPGRVVTGELFF
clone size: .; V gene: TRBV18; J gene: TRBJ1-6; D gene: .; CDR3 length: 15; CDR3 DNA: TGTGCCAGCTCATCAGGGGTGCAGGGAAATTCACCCCTCCACTTT; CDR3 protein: CASSSGVQGNSPLHF
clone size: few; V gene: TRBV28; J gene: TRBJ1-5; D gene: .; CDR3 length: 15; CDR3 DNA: TGTGCCAGCAGTTTAGGAGGGGCCCAGACTCAGCCCCAGCATTTT; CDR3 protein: CASSLGGAQTQPQHF
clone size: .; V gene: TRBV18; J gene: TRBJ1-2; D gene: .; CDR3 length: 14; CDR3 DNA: TGTGCCAGCTCACCACAACAGGAAAACTATGGCTACACCTTC; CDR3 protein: CASSPQQENYGYTF
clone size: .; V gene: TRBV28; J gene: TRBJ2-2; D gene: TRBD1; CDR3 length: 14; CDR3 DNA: TGTGCCAGCGGGGGACAGGGTCCGGCCGGGGAGCTGTTTTTT; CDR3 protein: CASGGQGPAGELFF
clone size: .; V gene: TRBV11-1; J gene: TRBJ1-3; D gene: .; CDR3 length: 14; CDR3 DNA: TGTGCCAGCAGCTTACGGGGGACTGGAAACACCATATATTTT; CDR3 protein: CASSLRGTGNTIYF
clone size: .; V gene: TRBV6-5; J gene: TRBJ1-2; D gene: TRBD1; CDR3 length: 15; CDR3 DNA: TGTGCCAGCAGTTACATGGGGACAGGGCGCTATGGCTACACCTTC; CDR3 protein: CASSYMGTGRYGYTF
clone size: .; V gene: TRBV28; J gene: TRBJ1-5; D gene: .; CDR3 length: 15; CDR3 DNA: TGTGCCAGCTCGAGACAGGTCCATAGCAATCAGCCCCAGCATTTT; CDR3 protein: CASSRQVHSNQPQHF
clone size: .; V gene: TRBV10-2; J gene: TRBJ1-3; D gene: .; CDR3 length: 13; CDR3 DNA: TGCGCCAGCAGGGCGGTGTCTGGAAACACCATATATTTT; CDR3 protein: CASRAVSGNTIYF
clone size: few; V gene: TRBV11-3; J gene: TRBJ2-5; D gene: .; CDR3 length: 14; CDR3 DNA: TGTGCCAGCAGCTTAGGTCCAGGGGAAGAGACCCAGTACTTC; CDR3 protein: CASSLGPGEETQYF
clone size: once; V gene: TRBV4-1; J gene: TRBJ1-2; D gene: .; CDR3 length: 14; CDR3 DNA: TGCGCCAGCAGCCTTACCCTGGGGAGAGATGGCTACACCTTC; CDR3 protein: CASSLTLGRDGYTF
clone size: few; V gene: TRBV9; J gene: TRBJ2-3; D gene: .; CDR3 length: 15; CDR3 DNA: TGTGCCAGCAGCGTCGGGGCCCTTGGCACAGATACGCAGTATTTT; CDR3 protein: CASSVGALGTDTQYF
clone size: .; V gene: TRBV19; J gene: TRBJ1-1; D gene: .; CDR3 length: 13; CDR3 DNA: TGTGCCAGTAGTATCGGACAGAACACTGAAGCTTTCTTT; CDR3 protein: CASSIGQNTEAFF
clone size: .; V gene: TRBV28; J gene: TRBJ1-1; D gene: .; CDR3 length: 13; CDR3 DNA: TGTGCCAGCAGTCGATCAGGTAGCACTGAAGCTTTCTTT; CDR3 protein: CASSRSGSTEAFF
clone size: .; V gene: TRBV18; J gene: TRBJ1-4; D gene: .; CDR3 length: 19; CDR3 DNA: TGTGCCAGCTCACCACGGGCGACCCGGTCCCACGCAACTAATGAAAAACTGTTTTTT; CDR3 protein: CASSPRATRSHATNEKLFF
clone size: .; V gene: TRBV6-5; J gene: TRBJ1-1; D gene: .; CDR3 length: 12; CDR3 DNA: TGTGCCAGCAGTTACTGGGGCACTGAAGCTTTCTTT; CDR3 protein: CASSYWGTEAFF
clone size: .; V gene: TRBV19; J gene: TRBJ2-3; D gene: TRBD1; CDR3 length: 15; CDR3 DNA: TGTGCCAGTAGTATGGGGACAGGGGAGGTTAATACGCAGTATTTT; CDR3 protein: CASSMGTGEVNTQYF
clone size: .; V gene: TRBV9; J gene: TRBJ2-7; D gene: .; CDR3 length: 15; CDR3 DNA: TGTGCCAGCAGCCCGAGAGGAGGACCGCCCTACGAGCAGTACTTC; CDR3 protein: CASSPRGGPPYEQYF
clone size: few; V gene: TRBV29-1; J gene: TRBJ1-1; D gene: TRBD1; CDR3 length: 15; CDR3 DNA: TGCAGCGTTGAAGTCCACATTGACAGGGTCACTGAAGCTTTCTTT; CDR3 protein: CSVEVHIDRVTEAFF
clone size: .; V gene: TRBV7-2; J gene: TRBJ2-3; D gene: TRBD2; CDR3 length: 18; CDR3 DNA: TGTGCCAGCAGCTTAGCGGGGGCTAGCGGGTCCTTGACAGATACGCAGTATTTT; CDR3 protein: CASSLAGASGSLTDTQYF
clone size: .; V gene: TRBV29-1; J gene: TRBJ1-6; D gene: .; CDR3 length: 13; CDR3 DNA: TGCAGCGTTTTGACAGGAGTTAATTCACCCCTCCACTTT; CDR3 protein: CSVLTGVNSPLHF
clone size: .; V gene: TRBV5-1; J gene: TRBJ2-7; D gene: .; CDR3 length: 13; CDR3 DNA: TGCGCCAGCAGCTTAGGCGGGGCAAACGAGCAGTACTTC; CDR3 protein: CASSLGGANEQYF
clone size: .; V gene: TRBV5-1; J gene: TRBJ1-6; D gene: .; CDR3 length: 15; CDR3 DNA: TGCGCCAGCAGCTTCTTGGACAGTGATAATTCACCCCTCCACTTT; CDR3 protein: CASSFLDSDNSPLHF
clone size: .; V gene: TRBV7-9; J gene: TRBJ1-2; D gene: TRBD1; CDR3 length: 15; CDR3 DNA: TGTGCCAGCAGCCTCGGGGGACAGGGTGGTGGTGGCTACACCTTC; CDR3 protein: CASSLGGQGGGGYTF
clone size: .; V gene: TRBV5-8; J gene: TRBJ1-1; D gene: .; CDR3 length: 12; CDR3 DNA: TGTGCCAGCAGCTCGCCATACACTGAAGCTTTCTTT; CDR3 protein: CASSSPYTEAFF
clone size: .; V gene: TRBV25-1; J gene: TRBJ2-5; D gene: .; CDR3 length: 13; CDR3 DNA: TGTGCCGGCAGTGTAAGACTGAAGAGAACCCAGTACTTC; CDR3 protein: CAGSVRLKRTQYF
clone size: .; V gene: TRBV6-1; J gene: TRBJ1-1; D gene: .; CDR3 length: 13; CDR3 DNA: TGTGCCAGCAGAAAAAGGGTGGACACTGAAGCTTTCTTT; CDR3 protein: CASRKRVDTEAFF
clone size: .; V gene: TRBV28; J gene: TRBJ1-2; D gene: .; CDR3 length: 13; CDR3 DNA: TGTGCCAGCAGATTGCCGATAGGAGGTGGCTACACCTTC; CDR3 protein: CASRLPIGGGYTF
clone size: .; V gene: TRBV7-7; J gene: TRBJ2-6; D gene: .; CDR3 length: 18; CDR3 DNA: TGTGCCAGCAGCCCTAGAGGGGCAGGGCTCACTGGGGCCAACGTCCTGACTTTC; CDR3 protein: CASSPRGAGLTGANVLTF
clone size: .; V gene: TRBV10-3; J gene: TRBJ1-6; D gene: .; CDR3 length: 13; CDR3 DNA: TGTGCCATCACCCAGGGACCAAATTCACCCCTCCACTTT; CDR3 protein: CAITQGPNSPLHF